The 13 T cell receptor beta chains reported below all come from one sample, sequenced in a study of blood T cells in healthy people across ages. Sample-barcoded 5' priming and a J-beta primer mix drove a second PCR of about 6 to 12 cycles. TCRdb recomputed calls from the 5' RACE reads with MiXCR, one row per CDR3 protein. The sample consists of 450,000 to 700,000 distinct CDR3 sequences, 25% to 30% of them appearing once. Sequencing was carried out using blood. The source is a woman in her seventies in good health.

The chain employs TRBV27 and TRBJ2-5; weak D call: TRBD2 (6 bases). With the DNA end fitting TRBJ2-1 better, the J assignment may be wrong. In germline, CDR1 is MNHEY, CDR2 SMNVEV (reference sequence). The CDR3 loop spans 15 amino acids. The CDR3 reads CASSLQAGRYNEQFF. For the CDR3, the DNA is TGTGCCAGCAGTTTACAAGCGGGTCGATACAATGAGCAGTTCTTC.

Comments on this clonotype: A junction boundary mismatches the germline segment, possibly from a read error. This chain links TRBV14 with TRBJ1-3; D unclear. The germline CDR1 and CDR2 sequences are SGHDN and FVKESK. The CDR3 covers 14 residues. CDR3 in amino acids: CANSLPTKAYTIYF. The CDR3 DNA reads as TGTGCCAACAGCCTCCCCACGAAGGCCTACACCATATATTTT.

This clonotype was counted a few times. The chain combines TRBV3-1 with TRBJ2-3; 12 nucleotides agree with TRBD2. V dropped 3 bases and J dropped 5; count of bases not matched to a gene: 9. The CDR3 runs to 17 residues. From germline, CDR1 is LGHDT and CDR2 YNNKEL (reference sequence). CDR3 nucleotide sequence: TGTGCCAGCAGCCAGGAGTTCACTAGCGGGGGGAAAGATACGCAGTATTTT. Amino acid sequence: CASSQEFTSGGKDTQYF.

This clonotype has only a few counts. The chain has TRBV20-1 and TRBJ2-1; 8 bases fit TRBD2. Per the germline V gene, CDR1 is DFQATT and CDR2 is SNEGSKA (reference sequence). V shed 3 bases and J 4 bases; nucleotides not matched to a gene: 8. The CDR3 has 15 residues. The chain's CDR3 is CSASLIAGLYNEQFF. The CDR3 DNA reads TGCAGTGCTAGCCTAATAGCGGGGCTGTACAATGAGCAGTTCTTC.

This clonotype came up a few times. This chain uses TRBV7-2 with TRBJ1-1; D is ambiguous. This CDR3 is built from 15 residues. Trimming removed 1 base from V and 0 bases from J, with 9 bases in between. Germline CDR1 reads SGHTA; CDR2 reads FQGNSA. CDR3 nucleotides: TGTGCCAGCAGCTTAGACGGGTGGATGAACACTGAAGCTTTCTTT. It codes for CASSLDGWMNTEAFF.

About this clonotype: The junction and the germline gene differ at one end; a read error may be behind it. V is TRBV20-1 and J is TRBJ1-1; the D is unclear. The germline V gene has CDR1 DFQATT and CDR2 SNEGSKA (reference sequence). CDR3 length equals 17 residues. CDR3 protein: CSARGKRGRPGGPEASF. The DNA of the CDR3 is TGCAGTGCTAGAGGGAAACGGGGAAGACCGGGTGGTCCTGAAGCTTCCTTT.

This clonotype was counted only a few times. The CDR3 spells CASSPSTGVNEKLFF. The CDR3 coding sequence is TGTGCCAGCAGTCCCTCGACAGGGGTTAATGAAAAACTGTTTTTT. The chain couples TRBV12-3 or TRBV12-4 to TRBJ1-4; 8 bases fit TRBD1. The CDR3 runs 15 residues. The trim removed 5 bases at V and 4 bases at J, leaving 6 bases unmatched.

Details on this clonotype: One end of the junction is discordant with germline, which a read error may explain. The CDR3 DNA reads TGTGCCAGCAGCTCGAGGACTAGCTCGTACGGGACCCAGTGCTTC. This gives the protein CASSSRTSSYGTQCF. The V call is TRBV7-2, the J call TRBJ2-5; 8 nucleotides agree with TRBD2. The V gene's germline CDR1 is SGHTA and CDR2 FQGNSA. CDR3 length equals 15 residues.

In the case of this clonotype: One end of the junction does not line up with germline, which may come from a read error. CDR3 nucleotide sequence: TGTGCCGGCAGTTACTCGAGGGTAAGGAGCTCCTACGAGCAGTACTTC. Its protein is CAGSYSRVRSSYEQYF. The chain uses TRBV6-2 or TRBV6-3 and TRBJ2-7, with D maybe TRBD2 (5 bases). This CDR3 contains 16 residues. CDR1 is MNHEY, CDR2 SVGEGT, per germline.

The chain has TRBV6-5 and TRBJ2-1; TRBD2 is a possible D gene (5 bases). The length of the CDR3 is 15 residues. V lost 2 bases, J lost 5 bases, and 13 bases lay in between. The V gene's germline CDR1 is MNHEY and CDR2 SVGAGI. CDR3 amino acids: CASSYNWKGDNEQFF. The CDR3 nucleotides read TGTGCCAGCAGTTACAATTGGAAGGGAGACAATGAGCAGTTCTTC.

The chain carries TRBV3-1 and TRBJ2-1, with a weak D call TRBD1 (6 bases). The V gene's germline CDR1 is LGHDT and CDR2 YNNKEL (reference sequence). V was cut by 0 bases and J by 14 bases, with 17 bases left in between. This CDR3 has 14 amino acids. The CDR3 is CASSQEGQGQAEFF. The CDR3 region has the DNA TGTGCCAGCAGCCAAGAAGGGCAGGGGCAAGCGGAGTTCTTC.

This clonotype showed up just a few times. This rearrangement joins TRBV5-5 to TRBJ1-1, with no clear D. Germline CDR1 SGHKS, CDR2 YYEKEE (reference sequence). The CDR3 sequence is 13 residues long. The V end lost 4 bases, the J end lost 1 base, and 8 bases lay between the germline ends. The CDR3 DNA is TGTGCCAGCAGCATTACCTGGAACACTGAAGCTTTCTTT. Amino acid sequence: CASSITWNTEAFF.

This clonotype was counted between two and nine times. This chain uses TRBV6-1 with TRBJ1-6; no firm D call. The V end lost 5 bases, the J end lost 4 bases, and 15 bases lay between the germline ends. In germline, CDR1 is MNHNS, CDR2 SASEGT. The CDR3 length is 16 residues. The CDR3 reads CASSTSGRAYNSPLHF. CDR3 DNA sequence: TGTGCCAGCAGTACCTCAGGCCGGGCTTATAATTCACCCCTCCACTTT.